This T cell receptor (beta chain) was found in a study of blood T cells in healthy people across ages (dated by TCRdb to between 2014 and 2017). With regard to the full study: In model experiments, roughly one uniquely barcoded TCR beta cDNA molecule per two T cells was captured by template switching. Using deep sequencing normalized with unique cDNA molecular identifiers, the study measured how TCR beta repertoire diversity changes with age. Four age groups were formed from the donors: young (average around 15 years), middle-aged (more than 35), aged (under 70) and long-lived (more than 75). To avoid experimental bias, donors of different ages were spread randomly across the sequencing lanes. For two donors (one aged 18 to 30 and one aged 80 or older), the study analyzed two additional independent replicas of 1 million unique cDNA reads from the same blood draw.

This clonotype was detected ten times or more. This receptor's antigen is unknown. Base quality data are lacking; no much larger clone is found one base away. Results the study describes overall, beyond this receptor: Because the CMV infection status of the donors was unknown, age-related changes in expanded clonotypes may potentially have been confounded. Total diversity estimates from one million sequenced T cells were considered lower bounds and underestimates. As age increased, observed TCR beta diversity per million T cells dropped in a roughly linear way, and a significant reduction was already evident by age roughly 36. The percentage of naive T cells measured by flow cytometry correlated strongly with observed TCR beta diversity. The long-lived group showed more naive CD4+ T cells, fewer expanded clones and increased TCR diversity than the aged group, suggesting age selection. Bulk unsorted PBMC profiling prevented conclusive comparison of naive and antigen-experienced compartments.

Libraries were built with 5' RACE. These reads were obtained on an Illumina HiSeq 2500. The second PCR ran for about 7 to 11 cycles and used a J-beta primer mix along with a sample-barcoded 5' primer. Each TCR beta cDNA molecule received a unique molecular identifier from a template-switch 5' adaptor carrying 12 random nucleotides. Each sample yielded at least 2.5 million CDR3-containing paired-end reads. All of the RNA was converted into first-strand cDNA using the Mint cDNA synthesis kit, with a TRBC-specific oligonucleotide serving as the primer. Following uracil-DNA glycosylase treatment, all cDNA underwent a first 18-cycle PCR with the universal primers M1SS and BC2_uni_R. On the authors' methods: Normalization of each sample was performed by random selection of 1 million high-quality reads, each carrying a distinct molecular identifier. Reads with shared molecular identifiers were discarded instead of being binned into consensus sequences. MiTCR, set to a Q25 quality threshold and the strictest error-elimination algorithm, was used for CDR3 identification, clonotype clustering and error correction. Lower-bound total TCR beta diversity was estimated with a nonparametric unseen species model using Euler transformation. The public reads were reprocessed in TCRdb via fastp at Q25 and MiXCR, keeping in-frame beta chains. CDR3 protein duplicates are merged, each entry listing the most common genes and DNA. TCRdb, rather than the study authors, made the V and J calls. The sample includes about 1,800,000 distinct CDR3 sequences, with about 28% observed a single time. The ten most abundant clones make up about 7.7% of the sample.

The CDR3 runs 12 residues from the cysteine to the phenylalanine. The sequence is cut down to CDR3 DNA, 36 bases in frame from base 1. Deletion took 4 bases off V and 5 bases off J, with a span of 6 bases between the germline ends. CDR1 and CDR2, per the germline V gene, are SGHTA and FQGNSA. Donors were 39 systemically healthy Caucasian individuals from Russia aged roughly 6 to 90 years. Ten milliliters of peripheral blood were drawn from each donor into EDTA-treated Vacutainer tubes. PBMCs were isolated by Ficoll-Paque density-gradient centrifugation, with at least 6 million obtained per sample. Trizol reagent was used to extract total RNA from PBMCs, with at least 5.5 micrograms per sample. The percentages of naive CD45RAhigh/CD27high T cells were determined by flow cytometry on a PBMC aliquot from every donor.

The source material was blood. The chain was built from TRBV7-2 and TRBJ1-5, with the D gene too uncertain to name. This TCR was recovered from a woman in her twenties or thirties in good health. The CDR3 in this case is CASSSSYQPQHF. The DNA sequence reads TGTGCCAGCAGCTCCTCGTATCAGCCCCAGCATTTT.